One sample yielded the 29 T cell receptor beta chains listed below, sequenced in a study of cytomegalovirus exposure and HLA in healthy donors. PCR primers comprised 60 Vbeta and 13 Jbeta primers. The data were produced by immunoSEQ multiplex PCR, yet TCRdb's version contains in-frame clones alone and is incomplete. The sample holds about 160,000 clones. Material: PBMCs. The receptors here all came from a young man in good health and CMV-seronegative.

The chain uses TRBV7-2 and TRBJ2-6, with D tentatively TRBD1 (6 bases). The CDR3 sequence is 16 residues long. V lost 5 bases, J lost 2 bases, and 13 bases lay in between. Germline CDR1 is SGHTA and CDR2 is FQGNSA. The CDR3 is CASSASTGTGANVLTF. CDR3 DNA sequence: TGTGCCAGCAGCGCAAGTACAGGGACTGGGGCCAACGTCCTGACTTTC.

V and J are TRBV2 and TRBJ2-7, with 12 bases fitting TRBD1. CDR3 size: 13 residues. CDR1 and CDR2 (germline): SNHLY, FYNNEI. V dropped 6 bases and J dropped 7; count of bases not matched to a gene: 4. CDR3 bases: TGTGCCAGCAGCCGGGACAGGGGGCGAGAGCAGTACTTC. Encoded protein: CASSRDRGREQYF.

The chain carries TRBV7-9 and TRBJ1-5; D is ambiguous. Germline assignment: CDR1 SEHNR and CDR2 FQNEAQ (reference sequence). The CDR3 is 17 residues long. V was pared by 6 bases and J by 0 bases, with 18 bases between. The CDR3 DNA reads TGTGCCAGCAGTTCTAATGACAAGCCGAATAGCAATCAGCCCCAGCATTTT. Translation gives CASSSNDKPNSNQPQHF.

The chain uses TRBV7-8 and TRBJ1-2; TRBD1 matches at 8 bases. Germline CDR1 is SGHVS and CDR2 is FQNEAQ. The J segment lost 2 bases and the V segment lost 4 bases, leaving 6 bases of the junction unmatched. The CDR3 has 15 residues. The CDR3 bases are TGTGCCAGCAGCTCCCGGACAGGGCGCAACTATGGCTACACCTTC. Residues: CASSSRTGRNYGYTF.

The V and J genes are TRBV4-1 and TRBJ2-7; tentatively, D is TRBD1 (5 bases). The CDR3 has 14 amino acids. Trimming stripped 3 bases from V and 7 bases from J, with 16 bases between. Germline loops: CDR1 MGHRA, CDR2 YSYEKL. For the CDR3, the DNA is TGCGCCAGCAGCCATTCCCCAGGGCCTACGGAGCAGTACTTC. Encoded protein: CASSHSPGPTEQYF.

This chain connects TRBV19 to TRBJ2-1; D perhaps matches TRBD2 (7 bases). Germline V gene lookup returns CDR1 LNHDA and CDR2 SQIVND (reference sequence). The CDR3 runs 12 residues. V was pared by 6 bases and J by 7 bases, with 10 bases between. In nucleotides, the CDR3 is TGTGCCAGTAGAAAGGGGGGGAATGAGCAGTTCTTC. Translating gives CASRKGGNEQFF.

This chain links TRBV10-2 with TRBJ2-2, with 10 positions matching TRBD1. J was trimmed by 3 bases and V by 6 bases; bases with no gene match: 4. This CDR3 comprises 15 residues. CDR1 is WSHSY and CDR2 is SAAADI in the germline V gene. CDR3 nucleotide sequence: TGCGCCAGCAGGGGGGGACAGGGGTACACCGGGGAGCTGTTTTTT. Translation gives CASRGGQGYTGELFF.

The rearrangement uses TRBV6-1 and TRBJ2-7; 8 bases line up with TRBD2. The CDR3 contains 15 residues. The junction had 4 bases not matched to a gene; V was cut back by 1 base and J by 2 bases. Per the germline V gene, CDR1 is MNHNS and CDR2 is SASEGT. The CDR3, as DNA: TGTGCCAGCAGTGAAGAAAGCGGGAGCGCCTACGAGCAGTACTTC. Protein: CASSEESGSAYEQYF.

The rearrangement uses TRBV5-1 and TRBJ2-3, with 8 bases lining up with TRBD2. The V segment lost 2 bases and the J segment 2 bases; nucleotides outside the gene matches: 1. The CDR3 runs 14 residues. Germline loops: CDR1 SGHRS, CDR2 YFSETQ. DNA for the CDR3: TGCGCCAGCAGCTTTAGCGGGGTCACAGATACGCAGTATTTT. It codes for CASSFSGVTDTQYF. Filled out from reference TRBV5-1 and TRBJ2-3, the complete variable domain reads KAGVTQTPRYLIKTRGQQVTLSCSPISGHRSVSWYQQTPGQGLQFLFEYFSETQRNKGNFPGRFSGRQFSNSRSEMNVSTLELGDSALYLCASSFSGVTDTQYFGPGTRLTVL.

CDR3 nucleotides: TGTGCCAGCTCACCGTACGGTACAGGGGTCTCCTACGAGCAGTACTTC. Amino acid sequence: CASSPYGTGVSYEQYF. J is TRBJ2-7 and V is TRBV18; 7 bases agree with TRBD1. Trimming cost V 3 bases and J 0 bases; bases outside gene matches: 8. The CDR3 consists of 16 residues. Germline CDR1 and CDR2: KGHSH and LQKENI.

V is TRBV10-2 and J is TRBJ2-7; D is unresolved. Germline V gives CDR1 WSHSY, CDR2 SAAADI. The CDR3 covers 15 residues. Trimming took 4 bases from V and 0 from J, leaving 13 bases between them. CDR3 coding DNA: TGCGCCAGCAGTGGACTCGCCCAAACCTCCTACGAGCAGTACTTC. Its translation: CASSGLAQTSYEQYF.

The V and J genes are TRBV11-2 and TRBJ1-2, with D possibly matching TRBD1 (5 bases). There are 13 residues in the CDR3. Between the trimmed V and J ends, which lost 0 bases and 8 bases, there was a span of 10 bases. Germline loops: CDR1 SGHAT, CDR2 FQNNGV. The CDR3, as DNA: TGTGCCAGCAGCTTAGACCAGGGCCGAGGCTACACCTTC. It yields the protein CASSLDQGRGYTF.

The V gene is TRBV19, the J gene TRBJ2-2; 10 bases map to TRBD1. V gave up 5 bases and J gave up 1 base; unmatched junction bases: 10. Germline assignment: CDR1 LNHDA and CDR2 SQIVND (reference sequence). The CDR3 extends over 18 amino acids. The CDR3 sequence: CASSLSSWDRGNTGELFF. The CDR3 DNA sequence: TGTGCCAGTAGTTTGTCCTCCTGGGACAGGGGGAACACCGGGGAGCTGTTTTTT.

The chain recombines TRBV9 with TRBJ2-7; 11 bases map to TRBD2. J was trimmed by 1 base and V by 0 bases; bases with no gene match: 3. Germline V gives CDR1 SGDLS, CDR2 YYNGEE. CDR3 size: 16 residues. The chain's CDR3 is CASSVVLAGESYEQYF. DNA of the CDR3: TGTGCCAGCAGCGTAGTACTAGCGGGAGAGTCCTACGAGCAGTACTTC.

The V call is TRBV6-4, the J call TRBJ2-3; 10 positions agree with TRBD2. The CDR3 covers 15 residues. V trimming: 3 bases; J trimming: 3 bases; junction bases outside the gene matches: 3. Germline lookup yields CDR1 MRHNA and CDR2 SNTAGT. The CDR3 DNA follows: TGTGCCAGCAGTGAAAGAGCGGGAGGGACAGATACGCAGTATTTT. Its protein is CASSERAGGTDTQYF.

The J gene is TRBJ2-7, the V gene TRBV18; tentative D call: TRBD1 (6 bases). The CDR3 is 14 amino acids. Germline V CDR1 and CDR2: KGHSH, LQKENI. V was cut by 4 bases and J by 4 bases, with 14 bases left in between. This chain's CDR3 is CASSLGTSGYEQYF. CDR3 in DNA: TGTGCCAGCTCACTAGGGACATCTGGATACGAGCAGTACTTC.

With regard to this clone: The junction differs from germline at one of its ends, possibly a read error. The chain carries TRBV7-9 and TRBJ1-2; 11 nucleotides align to TRBD1. Germline CDR1 is SEHNR and CDR2 is FQNEAQ (reference sequence). CDR3 length: 12 amino acids. The CDR3 nucleotides read TGTGCCAGCAGCCAAGGACAGGGGGCCTATACTTTC. Amino acid sequence: CASSQGQGAYTF.

About this clone: Other DNA variants within this sample encode the same CDR3. The V gene is TRBV9, the J gene TRBJ2-3; D is unclear. This CDR3 contains 13 residues. Germline CDR1 reads SGDLS; CDR2 reads YYNGEE. V was pared by 0 bases and J by 4 bases, with 6 bases between. Here the CDR3 DNA reads TGTGCCAGCAGCGTAGGCGGAGCAGATACGCAGTATTTT. This gives the protein CASSVGGADTQYF.

The chain employs TRBV7-8 and TRBJ2-3; 9 bases fit TRBD1. The CDR3 length is 15 residues. V trimming: 6 bases; J trimming: 1 base; junction bases outside the gene matches: 5. Germline V gene sequence: CDR1 SGHVS, CDR2 FQNEAQ. CDR3 bases: TGTGCCAGCAGTCGCACAGGGGGCGGCACAGATACGCAGTATTTT. This codes for CASSRTGGGTDTQYF.

The rearrangement links TRBV19 to TRBJ2-6; 7 bases fit TRBD1. The junction had 7 bases not matched to a gene; V was cut back by 6 bases and J by 2 bases. The CDR3 is made up of 16 amino acids. Germline CDR1 LNHDA, CDR2 SQIVND (reference sequence). The CDR3 DNA follows: TGTGCCAGTAGAAGGGACAGCTCCCCTGGGGCCAACGTCCTGACTTTC. It is translated as CASRRDSSPGANVLTF. The full variable domain, its missing parts supplied by reference TRBV19 and TRBJ2-6, is DGGITQSPKYLFRKEGQNVTLSCEQNLNHDAMYWYRQDPGQGLRLIYYSQIVNDFQKGDIAEGYSVSREKKESFPLTVTSAQKNPTAFYLCASRRDSSPGANVLTFGAGSRLTVL.

Concerning this clone: The sample holds other DNA sequences that translate to the same CDR3. This chain links TRBV7-9 with TRBJ1-2; 9 bases line up with TRBD1. CDR1 and CDR2 from the germline V gene are SEHNR and FQNEAQ (reference sequence). Trimming took 1 base from V and 6 from J; bases not matched to a gene: 0. The CDR3 consists of 13 residues. CDR3 sequence: CASSLDRGHGYTF. CDR3 nucleotides: TGTGCCAGCAGCTTAGACAGGGGGCATGGCTACACCTTC.

The chain couples TRBV27 to TRBJ1-5; TRBD1 aligns across 7 bases. V lost 6 bases and J lost 5; bases outside the gene matches: 10. This CDR3 contains 15 residues. Germline V lookup: CDR1 MNHEY, CDR2 SMNVEV (reference sequence). The CDR3 sequence is CASSQSTRGDQPQHF. In DNA form, the CDR3 reads TGTGCCAGCAGCCAGAGCACCAGGGGGGATCAGCCCCAGCATTTT.

The rearrangement uses TRBV28 and TRBJ1-2; D possibly corresponds to TRBD1 (6 bases). Per the germline V gene, CDR1 is MDHEN and CDR2 is SYDVKM. The CDR3 runs 14 residues. Trimming took 2 bases from V and 6 from J, leaving 13 bases between them. CDR3 loop: CASSLTQGRDGYTF. CDR3 coding DNA: TGTGCCAGCAGTTTAACGCAGGGGAGAGATGGCTACACCTTC.

The rearrangement uses TRBV29-1 and TRBJ2-1, with TRBD2 matching 7 bases. Germline loops: CDR1 SQVTM, CDR2 ANQGSEA. The V segment lost 6 bases and the J segment 8 bases; nucleotides outside the gene matches: 7. This CDR3 has 12 amino acids. CDR3 sequence reads: CSVGTAGDEQFF. The DNA for the CDR3 is TGCAGCGTCGGGACTGCGGGAGATGAGCAGTTCTTC.

CDR3 protein: CASSLATGADDTQYF. In DNA form, the CDR3 reads TGCGCCAGCAGCTTGGCCACCGGAGCGGATGATACGCAGTATTTT. J is TRBJ2-3 and V is TRBV5-1, with a weak D call TRBD2 (5 bases). This CDR3 region has 15 residues. CDR1 and CDR2 (germline): SGHRS, YFSETQ. The ends were cut back, 0 bases at V and 6 bases at J, with 14 bases in the middle.

The chain uses TRBV19 and TRBJ2-7, with 7 positions matching TRBD2. The CDR3 consists of 13 residues. The germline gives CDR1 LNHDA, CDR2 SQIVND (reference sequence). Unmatched junction bases numbered 3, after V lost 3 bases and J lost 4 bases. For the CDR3, the DNA is TGTGCCAGTAGTATTGGTAGCGGGTACGAGCAGTACTTC. Amino acids: CASSIGSGYEQYF.

The chain combines TRBV5-1 with TRBJ1-5; unclear D gene. Between the trimmed V and J ends, which lost 2 bases and 3 bases, there was a span of 12 bases. This CDR3 spans 15 amino acids. Germline V gives CDR1 SGHRS, CDR2 YFSETQ. CDR3 coding DNA: TGCGCCAGCAGCTTTTCAGGTGAGAACAATCAGCCCCAGCATTTT. This translates into CASSFSGENNQPQHF.

J is TRBJ2-2 and V is TRBV14; TRBD2 agrees at 7 bases. Germline CDR1 SGHDN, CDR2 FVKESK. The CDR3 contains 14 residues. V gave up 5 bases and J gave up 7 bases; unmatched junction bases: 7. This chain's CDR3 is CASSSAGVDGELFF. The CDR3 nucleotides are TGTGCCAGCAGCTCCGCGGGGGTGGACGGGGAGCTGTTTTTT. The entire variable domain, with the rest obtained from reference TRBV14 and TRBJ2-2, is as follows: EAGVTQFPSHSVIEKGQTVTLRCDPISGHDNLYWYRRVMGKEIKFLLHFVKESKQDESGMPNNRFLAERTGGTYSTLKVQPAELEDSGVYFCASSSAGVDGELFFGEGSRLTVL.

The J gene is TRBJ2-3, the V gene TRBV6-5, with D possibly being TRBD2 (6 bases). The CDR3 has 16 residues. V lost 4 bases, J lost 1 base, and 15 bases lay in between. Looked up from germline, CDR1 is MNHEY and CDR2 is SVGAGI. The DNA of the CDR3 is TGTGCCAGCAGTTCCCGGGGGAGCCTTGGCACAGATACGCAGTATTTT. The encoded protein is CASSSRGSLGTDTQYF.